Listed below are T cell receptor beta chains from one sample, sequenced in a study of identical twins. TCRdb processed the 5' RACE reads anew with MiXCR; each CDR3 protein has one entry. The sample contains around 100,000 distinct CDR3 sequences, less than 6.5% of which appear only once. Sequencing was carried out using memory T cells sorted from blood. All receptors derive from a woman aged 45-65 years in good health. Each CDR3 is given with its conserved first and last residue. Fields, in order: V gene, clone size, D gene, J gene, CDR3 protein, CDR3 DNA. D genes are given only for firm matches. For some rows the clone size is stated as once, few or many, or as a class when expanded; others skip it.

v_call: TRBV10-3; clone_size: many; d_call: -; j_call: TRBJ1-2; cdr3_aa: CATSPDPVGGYTF; cdr3_nt: TGTGCCACCTCCCCTGATCCTGTCGGTGGCTACACCTTC
v_call: TRBV28; clone_size: few; d_call: TRBD2; j_call: TRBJ2-1; cdr3_aa: CASSPPLLAAYNEQFF; cdr3_nt: TGTGCCAGCAGTCCCCCTCTCCTAGCGGCCTACAATGAGCAGTTCTTC
v_call: TRBV6-5; clone_size: many; d_call: -; j_call: TRBJ1-3; cdr3_aa: CASSYATGLHTIYF; cdr3_nt: TGTGCCAGCAGTTACGCGACAGGACTACACACCATATATTTT
v_call: TRBV3-1; clone_size: few; d_call: -; j_call: TRBJ1-5; cdr3_aa: CASSWGGNQPQHF; cdr3_nt: TGTGCCAGCAGCTGGGGAGGTAATCAGCCCCAGCATTTT
v_call: TRBV6-1; clone_size: many; d_call: TRBD1; j_call: TRBJ2-7; cdr3_aa: CASSESRQGVFF; cdr3_nt: TGTGCCAGCAGTGAATCCCGACAGGGTGTATTTTTC
v_call: TRBV4-1; clone_size: many; d_call: TRBD1; j_call: TRBJ2-7; cdr3_aa: CASSQERQGFHEQYF; cdr3_nt: TGCGCCAGCAGCCAAGAGCGACAGGGGTTCCACGAGCAGTACTTC
v_call: TRBV20-1; clone_size: many; d_call: -; j_call: TRBJ2-3; cdr3_aa: CSARASPTTDTQYF; cdr3_nt: TGCAGTGCTAGAGCCAGTCCAACCACAGATACGCAGTATTTT
v_call: TRBV11-3; clone_size: many; d_call: -; j_call: TRBJ2-1; cdr3_aa: CASSLGASNNEQFF; cdr3_nt: TGTGCCAGCAGCTTGGGGGCGAGCAATAATGAGCAGTTCTTC
v_call: TRBV12-3/TRBV12-4; clone_size: -; d_call: -; j_call: TRBJ1-1; cdr3_aa: CASSFFHTGGAFF; cdr3_nt: TGTGCCAGCAGTTTTTTTCATACGGGGGGCGCTTTCTTT
v_call: TRBV6-6; clone_size: few; d_call: -; j_call: TRBJ1-6; cdr3_aa: CASTPGGGAPPLHF; cdr3_nt: TGTGCCAGCACCCCAGGTGGGGGAGCTCCACCCCTCCACTTT
v_call: TRBV12-3/TRBV12-4; clone_size: once; d_call: -; j_call: TRBJ1-6; cdr3_aa: CASSLHSDPPLHF; cdr3_nt: TGTGCCAGCAGTTTACACTCAGACCCACCCCTCCACTTT
v_call: TRBV19; clone_size: many; d_call: TRBD2; j_call: TRBJ2-3; cdr3_aa: CATALAGATDTQYF; cdr3_nt: TGTGCCACTGCCCTAGCGGGAGCCACAGATACGCAGTATTTT
v_call: TRBV6-5; clone_size: many; d_call: -; j_call: TRBJ2-5; cdr3_aa: CASRHRTAQETQYF; cdr3_nt: TGTGCCAGCAGACACCGGACAGCCCAAGAGACCCAGTACTTC
v_call: TRBV6-2/TRBV6-3; clone_size: many; d_call: -; j_call: TRBJ2-1; cdr3_aa: CASRGRDLSYNEQFF; cdr3_nt: TGTGCCAGCAGGGGACGGGACCTTTCCTACAATGAGCAGTTCTTC
v_call: TRBV11-2; clone_size: many; d_call: -; j_call: TRBJ2-3; cdr3_aa: CASSLGPRDQYF; cdr3_nt: TGTGCCAGCAGCTTGGGGCCCCGAGACCAGTATTTT
v_call: TRBV29-1; clone_size: many; d_call: -; j_call: TRBJ1-1; cdr3_aa: CSVEWRGRTEAFF; cdr3_nt: TGCAGCGTTGAGTGGAGGGGAAGAACTGAAGCTTTCTTT
v_call: TRBV7-9; clone_size: many; d_call: -; j_call: TRBJ2-3; cdr3_aa: CASSLAQGSTDTQYF; cdr3_nt: TGTGCCAGCAGCTTAGCCCAGGGGAGCACAGATACGCAGTATTTT
v_call: TRBV12-3/TRBV12-4; clone_size: many; d_call: -; j_call: TRBJ1-6; cdr3_aa: CASSLHRDSPLHF; cdr3_nt: TGTGCCAGCAGTCTTCACAGGGACTCACCCCTCCACTTT
v_call: TRBV21-1; clone_size: few; d_call: -; j_call: TRBJ1-5; cdr3_aa: CASSNSLRTKHQPQHF; cdr3_nt: TGTGCCAGCAGCAATAGTCTAAGGACGAAGCATCAGCCCCAGCATTTT
v_call: TRBV24-1; clone_size: many; d_call: -; j_call: TRBJ1-1; cdr3_aa: CATSAGTGNTEAFF; cdr3_nt: TGTGCCACCAGTGCTGGGACGGGGAACACTGAAGCTTTCTTT
v_call: TRBV7-6; clone_size: many; d_call: TRBD2; j_call: TRBJ2-7; cdr3_aa: CASSLLRRTSSYEQYF; cdr3_nt: TGTGCCAGCAGCTTATTAAGGAGGACTAGCTCCTACGAGCAGTACTTC
v_call: TRBV2; clone_size: -; d_call: TRBD1; j_call: TRBJ1-1; cdr3_aa: CASRGTGFGEAFF; cdr3_nt: TGTGCCAGCCGGGGGACAGGGTTTGGGGAAGCTTTCTTT
v_call: TRBV5-1; clone_size: -; d_call: -; j_call: TRBJ2-5; cdr3_aa: CASSLAFTAQETQYF; cdr3_nt: TGCGCCAGCAGCTTGGCCTTTACCGCCCAAGAGACCCAGTACTTC
v_call: TRBV9; clone_size: many; d_call: -; j_call: TRBJ1-2; cdr3_aa: CASSGIRTAYGYTF; cdr3_nt: TGTGCCAGCAGCGGGATTCGGACAGCCTATGGCTACACCTTC
v_call: TRBV3-1; clone_size: many; d_call: -; j_call: TRBJ1-1; cdr3_aa: CASMKQTNTEAFF; cdr3_nt: TGTGCCAGCATGAAACAGACCAACACTGAAGCTTTCTTT
v_call: TRBV11-2; clone_size: many; d_call: -; j_call: TRBJ2-1; cdr3_aa: CASSHSYNEQFF; cdr3_nt: TGTGCCAGCAGCCACTCCTACAATGAGCAGTTCTTC
v_call: TRBV5-1; clone_size: many; d_call: -; j_call: TRBJ2-5; cdr3_aa: CASSLNQGLGETQYF; cdr3_nt: TGCGCCAGCAGCTTGAACCAGGGGCTGGGGGAGACCCAGTACTTC
v_call: TRBV7-6; clone_size: -; d_call: TRBD2; j_call: TRBJ2-7; cdr3_aa: CASSGGLEPYEQYF; cdr3_nt: TGTGCCAGCAGCGGGGGACTAGAGCCATACGAGCAGTACTTC
v_call: TRBV20-1; clone_size: many; d_call: -; j_call: TRBJ2-1; cdr3_aa: CSAGLLLRPEQFF; cdr3_nt: TGCAGTGCTGGACTCTTGCTCCGGCCGGAGCAGTTCTTC
v_call: TRBV18; clone_size: many; d_call: -; j_call: TRBJ1-5; cdr3_aa: CASSQEGTPPQHF; cdr3_nt: TGTGCCAGCTCACAAGAGGGGACTCCGCCCCAGCATTTT
v_call: TRBV10-2; clone_size: few; d_call: -; j_call: TRBJ1-2; cdr3_aa: CASSPGRMDYGYTF; cdr3_nt: TGCGCCAGCAGTCCAGGGCGGATGGACTATGGCTACACCTTC
v_call: TRBV4-1; clone_size: -; d_call: -; j_call: TRBJ1-1; cdr3_aa: CASSPGSVRPEAFF; cdr3_nt: TGCGCCAGCAGCCCAGGGTCTGTCAGGCCTGAAGCTTTCTTT
v_call: TRBV7-6; clone_size: many; d_call: TRBD2; j_call: TRBJ2-6; cdr3_aa: CASSLVPLREGVFGANVLTF; cdr3_nt: TGTGCCAGCAGCTTAGTCCCGCTCAGGGAGGGAGTATTTGGGGCCAACGTCCTGACTTTC
v_call: TRBV5-5; clone_size: many; d_call: -; j_call: TRBJ1-5; cdr3_aa: CASSSDILGQPQHF; cdr3_nt: TGTGCCAGCAGCTCCGACATCTTAGGGCAGCCCCAGCATTTT
v_call: TRBV12-3/TRBV12-4; clone_size: few; d_call: TRBD1; j_call: TRBJ2-7; cdr3_aa: CASRPGGTIYEQYF; cdr3_nt: TGTGCCAGCAGGCCAGGGGGCACGATCTACGAGCAGTACTTC
v_call: TRBV7-9; clone_size: many; d_call: -; j_call: TRBJ2-2; cdr3_aa: CASSLANQNTGELFF; cdr3_nt: TGTGCCAGCAGCTTAGCGAACCAGAACACCGGGGAGCTGTTTTTT
v_call: TRBV29-1; clone_size: many; d_call: -; j_call: TRBJ2-3; cdr3_aa: CSVDAVVADTQYF; cdr3_nt: TGCAGCGTTGACGCGGTTGTTGCAGATACGCAGTATTTT
v_call: TRBV20-1; clone_size: many; d_call: -; j_call: TRBJ1-2; cdr3_aa: CSARVVQGNGYTF; cdr3_nt: TGCAGTGCTAGAGTCGTACAGGGAAATGGCTACACCTTC
v_call: TRBV3-1; clone_size: many; d_call: -; j_call: TRBJ2-2; cdr3_aa: CASSQERGSGELFF; cdr3_nt: TGTGCCAGCAGCCAAGAGAGGGGGTCCGGGGAGCTGTTTTTT
v_call: TRBV7-8; clone_size: few; d_call: -; j_call: TRBJ1-4; cdr3_aa: CASSPARGNNEKLFF; cdr3_nt: TGTGCCAGCAGCCCCGCCCGGGGGAATAATGAAAAACTGTTTTTT
v_call: TRBV4-1; clone_size: many; d_call: TRBD2; j_call: TRBJ2-1; cdr3_aa: CASSQDSGLAGVDEQFF; cdr3_nt: TGCGCCAGCAGCCAAGATAGCGGACTAGCGGGAGTCGATGAGCAGTTCTTC
v_call: TRBV29-1; clone_size: many; d_call: -; j_call: TRBJ1-2; cdr3_aa: CSVVHSNYGYTF; cdr3_nt: TGCAGCGTCGTACACTCTAACTATGGCTACACCTTC
v_call: TRBV27; clone_size: many; d_call: TRBD2; j_call: TRBJ2-5; cdr3_aa: CASSPGLAGGRETQYF; cdr3_nt: TGTGCCAGCAGTCCGGGACTAGCGGGAGGCCGGGAGACCCAGTACTTC
v_call: TRBV18; clone_size: many; d_call: -; j_call: TRBJ2-3; cdr3_aa: CASSPPVTDTQYF; cdr3_nt: TGTGCCAGCTCACCACCCGTCACAGATACGCAGTATTTT
v_call: TRBV6-1; clone_size: many; d_call: -; j_call: TRBJ1-4; cdr3_aa: CASRLRGTGDEKLFF; cdr3_nt: TGTGCCAGCAGGCTGCGGGGCACGGGGGATGAAAAACTGTTTTTT
v_call: TRBV6-5; clone_size: many; d_call: TRBD2; j_call: TRBJ2-7; cdr3_aa: CASSYRLAGAYEQYF; cdr3_nt: TGTGCCAGCAGTTACCGACTAGCGGGAGCCTACGAGCAGTACTTC
v_call: TRBV19; clone_size: -; d_call: -; j_call: TRBJ2-2; cdr3_aa: CASSPSGSKSGELFF; cdr3_nt: TGTGCCAGTAGTCCCTCCGGGAGTAAATCCGGGGAGCTGTTTTTT
v_call: TRBV25-1; clone_size: many; d_call: -; j_call: TRBJ1-3; cdr3_aa: CASSDEGSGNTIYF; cdr3_nt: TGTGCCAGCAGTGACGAAGGCTCTGGAAACACCATATATTTT
v_call: TRBV2; clone_size: few; d_call: -; j_call: TRBJ2-1; cdr3_aa: CASSKGRSNNEQFF; cdr3_nt: TGTGCCAGCAGTAAGGGCAGGTCCAACAATGAGCAGTTCTTC
v_call: TRBV2; clone_size: many; d_call: -; j_call: TRBJ1-2; cdr3_aa: CASQEKTGYTF; cdr3_nt: TGTGCCAGCCAAGAGAAAACCGGCTACACCTTC